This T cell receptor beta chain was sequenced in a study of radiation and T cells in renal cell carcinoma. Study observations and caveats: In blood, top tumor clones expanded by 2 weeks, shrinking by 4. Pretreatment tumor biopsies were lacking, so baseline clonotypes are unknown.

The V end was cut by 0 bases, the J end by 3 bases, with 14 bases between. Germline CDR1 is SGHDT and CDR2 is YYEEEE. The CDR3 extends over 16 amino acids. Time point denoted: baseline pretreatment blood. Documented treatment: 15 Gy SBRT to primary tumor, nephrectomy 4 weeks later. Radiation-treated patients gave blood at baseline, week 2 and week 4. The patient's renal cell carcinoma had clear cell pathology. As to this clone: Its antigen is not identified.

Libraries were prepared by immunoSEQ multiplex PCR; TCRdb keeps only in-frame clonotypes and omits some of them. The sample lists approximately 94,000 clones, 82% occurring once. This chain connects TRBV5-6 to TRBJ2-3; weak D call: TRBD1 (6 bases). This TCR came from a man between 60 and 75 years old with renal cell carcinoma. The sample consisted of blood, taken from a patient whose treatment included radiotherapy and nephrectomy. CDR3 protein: CASSLEFNRVTDTQYF. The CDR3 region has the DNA TGTGCCAGCAGCTTGGAGTTTAACAGGGTGACAGATACGCAGTATTTT.